The 10 T cell receptor beta chains below come from one sample, sequenced in a study of blood T cell repertoires in COVID-19 (dated by TCRdb to 2018 to 2021). Library preparation used the immunoSEQ multiplex PCR assay. As stored in TCRdb, this immuneACCESS dataset retains in-frame rearrangements with V and J assigned. A fraction of the clones does not appear; measured against another copy, unresolved V genes explain less than half of the discrepancy, and the remainder lacks a known reason. This sample has hundreds of thousands of clones in its table, and more than 75% of those were observed once. 2.5% to 3.5% of the sample is in the top ten clones. Sequenced sample: peripheral blood. These receptors came from a human donor in a cohort sampled during active COVID-19.

CDR3 bases: TGCGCCAGCAGCCGGGGATCAACTTCCTACGAGCAGTACTTC. It yields the protein CASSRGSTSYEQYF. The V and J genes are TRBV5-1 and TRBJ2-7; tentative D call: TRBD2 (5 bases). The CDR3 totals 14 residues. Trimming removed 4 bases at V and 1 base at J, with 12 bases between. The germline V gene has CDR1 SGHRS and CDR2 YFSETQ.

This rearrangement joins TRBV7-2 to TRBJ2-5, with 8 bases matching TRBD2. V lost 5 bases, J lost 7 bases, and 6 bases stayed unmatched. The germline gives CDR1 SGHTA, CDR2 FQGNSA. This CDR3 spans 13 amino acids. The CDR3 DNA reads as TGTGCCAGCAGCCCACTAGCGGTCCGGACCCAGTACTTC. Its protein product is CASSPLAVRTQYF.

The rearrangement uses TRBV18 and TRBJ2-1; 9 bases agree with TRBD2. The V segment lost 6 bases and the J segment 3 bases; nucleotides outside the gene matches: 9. CDR1 and CDR2 (germline): KGHSH, LQKENI. The CDR3 covers 16 residues. CDR3 sequence: CASSKAASGVYNEQFF. The CDR3 DNA reads TGTGCCAGCTCGAAGGCGGCTAGCGGGGTCTACAATGAGCAGTTCTTC.

This clone showed up just a few times. The rearrangement uses TRBV24-1 and TRBJ2-2; D may be TRBD2 (5 bases). CDR1 and CDR2 from the germline V gene are KGHDR and SFDVKD. With 4 bases removed from V and 4 bases from J, the gap between germline ends came to 12 bases. This CDR3 is built from 15 residues. The CDR3 DNA is TGTGCCACCAGTGACCAAGGGAGCTCCACCGGGGAGCTGTTTTTT. This encodes CATSDQGSSTGELFF.

This clone was seen repeatedly, ten times or more. The same CDR3 arises from other DNA sequences in this sample as well. V usage is TRBV23-1 and J usage is TRBJ1-4; the D is unclear. TRBV23-1 is an open reading frame, and its role is uncertain. Trimming took off 0 bases at V and 0 bases at J, with 14 bases between the two ends. CDR3 length equals 18 residues. The chain's CDR3 is CASSQSDNRKATNEKLFF. CDR3 coding DNA: TGCGCCAGCAGTCAATCGGATAACAGAAAAGCAACTAATGAAAAACTGTTTTTT.

CDR3 nucleotides: TGCGCCAGCAGCTTGCAGGTCGGATATAGCGGGACCGGGGAGCTGTTTTTT. Translation: CASSLQVGYSGTGELFF. V is TRBV5-1 and J is TRBJ2-2; 7 bases align to TRBD2. The CDR3 totals 17 residues. Germline CDR1 is SGHRS and CDR2 is YFSETQ. J was trimmed by 5 bases and V by 1 base; bases with no gene match: 11.

This clone was picked up one time. CDR3 loop: CASSRGGTGALGGYGYTF. The CDR3 nucleotides are TGTGCCAGCTCTCGGGGGGGGACGGGCGCCTTAGGCGGCTATGGCTACACCTTC. The chain recombines TRBV3-1 (or the pseudogene TRBV3-2) with TRBJ1-2, with D possibly being TRBD1 (5 bases). The CDR3 has 18 residues. V lost 8 bases, J lost 4 bases, and 29 bases lay in between. The germline CDR1 and CDR2 sequences are LGHDT and YNNKEL (reference sequence).

This clone was seen just once. This rearrangement joins TRBV5-4 to TRBJ2-5; tentatively, D is TRBD1 (5 bases). V shed 2 bases and J shed 5 bases, with 13 bases lying between them. This CDR3 has 14 residues. CDR1 SGHNT and CDR2 YYREEE come from the germline V gene (reference sequence). CDR3 in DNA: TGTGCCAGCAGCTTAAGCAGGGTGGGGGAGACCCAGTACTTC. Its translation: CASSLSRVGETQYF.

The chain links TRBV24-1 to TRBJ2-5; D unresolved. The V and J ends lost 2 bases and 2 bases respectively, with 8 bases between them. Germline-derived CDR1 and CDR2 are KGHDR and SFDVKD. This CDR3 has 14 residues. The CDR3 here is CATSDSWAQETQYF. The CDR3 bases are TGTGCCACCAGTGATTCTTGGGCTCAAGAGACCCAGTACTTC.

The chain has TRBV4-1 and TRBJ2-2; perhaps TRBD2 as D (5 bases). Germline V gene data show CDR1 as MGHRA and CDR2 as YSYEKL. V lost 2 bases, J lost 7 bases, and 20 bases lay in between. The CDR3 runs 17 residues. The CDR3 DNA is TGCGCCAGCAGCCAACGCCTTGTTAGGGTGGGGAGCGGGGAGCTGTTTTTT. It yields the protein CASSQRLVRVGSGELFF.